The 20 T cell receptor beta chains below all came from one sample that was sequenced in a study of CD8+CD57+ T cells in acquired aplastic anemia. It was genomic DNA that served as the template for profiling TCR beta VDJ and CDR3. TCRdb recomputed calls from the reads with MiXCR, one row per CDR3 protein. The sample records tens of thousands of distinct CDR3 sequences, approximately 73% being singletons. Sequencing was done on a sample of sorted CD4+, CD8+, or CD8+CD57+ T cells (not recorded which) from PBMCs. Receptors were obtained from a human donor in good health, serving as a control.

The CDR3 coding sequence is TGTGCCAGCAGTGAACAGACAGGGTTTGGTGAAAAACTGTTTTTT. Translation gives CASSEQTGFGEKLFF. The genes are TRBV2 and TRBJ1-4; TRBD1 matches at 7 bases. V trimming: 2 bases; J trimming: 7 bases; junction bases outside the gene matches: 7. The CDR3 is 15 amino acids. Germline CDR1 and CDR2: SNHLY and FYNNEI.

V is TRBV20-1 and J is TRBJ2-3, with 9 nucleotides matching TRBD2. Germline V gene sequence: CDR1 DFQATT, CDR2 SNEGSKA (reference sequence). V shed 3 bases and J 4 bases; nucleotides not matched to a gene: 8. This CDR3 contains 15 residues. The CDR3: CSASGASGDSDTQYF. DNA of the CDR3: TGCAGTGCTAGTGGGGCTAGCGGGGACTCAGATACGCAGTATTTT.

The CDR3 coding sequence is TGTGCCAGCAGCCCCGGGACAGTCTTGAGCTACACCTTC. Protein sequence: CASSPGTVLSYTF. The chain has TRBV12-3 or TRBV12-4 and TRBJ1-2, with 7 bases lining up with TRBD1. V lost 6 bases to trimming and J lost 9 bases; unmatched junction nucleotides: 10. The CDR3 consists of 13 residues.

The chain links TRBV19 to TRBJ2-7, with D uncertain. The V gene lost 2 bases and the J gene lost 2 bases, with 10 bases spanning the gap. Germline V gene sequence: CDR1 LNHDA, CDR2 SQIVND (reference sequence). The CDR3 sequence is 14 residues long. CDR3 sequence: CASSIPRRPYEQYF. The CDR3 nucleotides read TGTGCCAGTAGTATACCCCGACGGCCCTACGAGCAGTACTTC.

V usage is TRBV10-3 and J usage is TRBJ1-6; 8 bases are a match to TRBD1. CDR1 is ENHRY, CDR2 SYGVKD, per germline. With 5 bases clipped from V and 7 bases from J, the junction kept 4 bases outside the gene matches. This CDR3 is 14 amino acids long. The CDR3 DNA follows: TGTGCCATCAGTCAGGGACAGGAGAATTCACCCCTCCACTTT. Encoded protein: CAISQGQENSPLHF.

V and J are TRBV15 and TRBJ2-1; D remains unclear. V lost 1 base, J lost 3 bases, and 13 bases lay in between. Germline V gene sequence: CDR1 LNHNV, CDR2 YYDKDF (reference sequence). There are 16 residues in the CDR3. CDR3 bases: TGTGCCACCAGCAGAGGTTGGCAGCCCATCTACAATGAGCAGTTCTTC. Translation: CATSRGWQPIYNEQFF.

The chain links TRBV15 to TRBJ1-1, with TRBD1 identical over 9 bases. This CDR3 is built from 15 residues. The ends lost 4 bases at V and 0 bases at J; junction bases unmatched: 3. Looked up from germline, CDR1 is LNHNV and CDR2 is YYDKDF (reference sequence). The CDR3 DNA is TGTGCCACCAGCACTGGGACAGGGTTGAACACTGAAGCTTTCTTT. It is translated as CATSTGTGLNTEAFF.

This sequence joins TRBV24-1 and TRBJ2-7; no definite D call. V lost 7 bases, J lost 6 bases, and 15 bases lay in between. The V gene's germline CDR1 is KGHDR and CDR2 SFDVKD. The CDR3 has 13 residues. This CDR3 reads CATSHTQVSEQYF. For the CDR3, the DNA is TGTGCCACCAGCCACACTCAGGTTTCCGAGCAGTACTTC.

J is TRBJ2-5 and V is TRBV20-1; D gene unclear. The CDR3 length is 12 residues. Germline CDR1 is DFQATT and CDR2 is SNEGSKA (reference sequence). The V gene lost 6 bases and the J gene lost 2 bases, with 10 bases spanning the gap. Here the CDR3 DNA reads TGCAGTGCCGACCACCGTCAAGAGACCCAGTACTTC. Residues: CSADHRQETQYF.

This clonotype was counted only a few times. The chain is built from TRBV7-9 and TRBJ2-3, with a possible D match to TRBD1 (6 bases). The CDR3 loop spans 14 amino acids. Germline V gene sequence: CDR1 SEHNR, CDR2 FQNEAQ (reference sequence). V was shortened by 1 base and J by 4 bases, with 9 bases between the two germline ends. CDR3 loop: CASSLDRASDTQYF. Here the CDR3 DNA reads TGTGCCAGCAGCTTAGACAGGGCTTCAGATACGCAGTATTTT.

In DNA form, the CDR3 reads TGCAGCGAGGGGCTAGCGGGGGGCCGGGCCGGGGAGCTGTTTTTT. Amino acid sequence: CSEGLAGGRAGELFF. V is TRBV20-1 and J is TRBJ2-2, with 11 bases matching TRBD2. The CDR3 has 15 residues. Germline lookup yields CDR1 DFQATT and CDR2 SNEGSKA (reference sequence).

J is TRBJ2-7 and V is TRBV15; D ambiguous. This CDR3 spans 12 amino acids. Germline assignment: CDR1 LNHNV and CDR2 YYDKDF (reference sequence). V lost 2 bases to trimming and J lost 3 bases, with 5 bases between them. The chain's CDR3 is CATSRRYYEQYF. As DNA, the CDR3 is TGTGCCACCAGCAGACGGTACTACGAGCAGTACTTC.

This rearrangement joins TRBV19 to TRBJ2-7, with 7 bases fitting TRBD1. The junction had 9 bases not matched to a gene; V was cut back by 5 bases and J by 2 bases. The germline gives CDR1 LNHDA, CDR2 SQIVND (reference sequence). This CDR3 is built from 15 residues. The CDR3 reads CASSDAPGTAYEQYF. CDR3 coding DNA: TGTGCCAGTAGTGACGCCCCCGGGACAGCCTACGAGCAGTACTTC.

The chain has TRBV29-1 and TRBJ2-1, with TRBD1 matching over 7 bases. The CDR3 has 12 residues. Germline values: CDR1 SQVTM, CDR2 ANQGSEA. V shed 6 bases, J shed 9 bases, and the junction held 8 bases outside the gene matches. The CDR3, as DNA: TGCAGCGTGGGTAAGGGGGCGGGTGAGCAGTTCTTC. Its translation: CSVGKGAGEQFF.

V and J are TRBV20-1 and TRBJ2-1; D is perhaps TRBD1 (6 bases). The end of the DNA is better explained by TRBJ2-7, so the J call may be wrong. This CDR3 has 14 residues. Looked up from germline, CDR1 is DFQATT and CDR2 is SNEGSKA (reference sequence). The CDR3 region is CSAPGPRGQDEQYF. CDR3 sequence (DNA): TGCAGTGCTCCGGGACCCAGGGGCCAGGACGAGCAGTACTTC.

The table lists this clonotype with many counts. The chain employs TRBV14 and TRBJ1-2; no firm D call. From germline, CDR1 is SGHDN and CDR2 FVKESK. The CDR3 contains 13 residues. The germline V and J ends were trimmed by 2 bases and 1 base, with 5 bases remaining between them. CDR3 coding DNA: TGTGCCAGCAGCCAATACATTAACTATGGCTACACCTTC. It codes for CASSQYINYGYTF.

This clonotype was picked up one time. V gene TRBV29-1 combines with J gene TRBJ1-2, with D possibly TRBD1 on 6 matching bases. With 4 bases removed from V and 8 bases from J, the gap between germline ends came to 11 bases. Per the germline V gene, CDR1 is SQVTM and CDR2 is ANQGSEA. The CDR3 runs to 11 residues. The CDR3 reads CSVAHGQGYTF. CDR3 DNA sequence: TGCAGCGTTGCGCACGGACAGGGCTACACCTTC.

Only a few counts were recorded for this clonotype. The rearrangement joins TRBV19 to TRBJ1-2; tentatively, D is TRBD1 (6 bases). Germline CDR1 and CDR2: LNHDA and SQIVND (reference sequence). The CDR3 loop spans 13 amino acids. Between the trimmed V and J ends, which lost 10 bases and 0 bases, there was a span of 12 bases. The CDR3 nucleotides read TGTGCCACAAAACAGGGCCCTAACTATGGCTACACCTTC. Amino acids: CATKQGPNYGYTF.

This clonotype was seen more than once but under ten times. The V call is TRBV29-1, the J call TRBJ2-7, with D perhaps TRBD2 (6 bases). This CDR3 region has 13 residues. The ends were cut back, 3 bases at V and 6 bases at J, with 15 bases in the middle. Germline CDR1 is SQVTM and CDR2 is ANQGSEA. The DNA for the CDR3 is TGCAGCGTTGACCGGGGGTCATCGTCCGAGCAGTACTTC. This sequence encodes CSVDRGSSSEQYF.

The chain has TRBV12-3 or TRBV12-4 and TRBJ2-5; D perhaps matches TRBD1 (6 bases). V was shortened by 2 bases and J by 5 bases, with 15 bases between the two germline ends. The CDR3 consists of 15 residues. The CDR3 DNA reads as TGTGCCAGCAGTTTATGGGGGCCCTCGGGGGAGACCCAGTACTTC. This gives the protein CASSLWGPSGETQYF.